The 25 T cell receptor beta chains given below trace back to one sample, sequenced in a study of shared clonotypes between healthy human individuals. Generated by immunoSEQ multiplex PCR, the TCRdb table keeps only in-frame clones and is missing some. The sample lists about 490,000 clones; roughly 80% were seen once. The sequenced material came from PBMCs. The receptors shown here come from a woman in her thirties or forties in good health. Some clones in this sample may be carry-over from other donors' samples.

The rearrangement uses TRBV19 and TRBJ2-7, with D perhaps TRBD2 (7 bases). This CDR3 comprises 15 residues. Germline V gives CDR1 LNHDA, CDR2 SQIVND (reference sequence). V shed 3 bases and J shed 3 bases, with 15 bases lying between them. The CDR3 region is CASSIGGGTDYEQYF. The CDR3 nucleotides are TGTGCCAGTAGTATTGGCGGGGGCACAGACTACGAGCAGTACTTC.

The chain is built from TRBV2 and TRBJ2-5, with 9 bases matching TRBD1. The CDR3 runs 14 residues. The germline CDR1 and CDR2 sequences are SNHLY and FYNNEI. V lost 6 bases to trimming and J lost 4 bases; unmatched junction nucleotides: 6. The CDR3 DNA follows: TGTGCCAGCAGGGGACCGGGACAGGGAGAGACCCAGTACTTC. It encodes CASRGPGQGETQYF.

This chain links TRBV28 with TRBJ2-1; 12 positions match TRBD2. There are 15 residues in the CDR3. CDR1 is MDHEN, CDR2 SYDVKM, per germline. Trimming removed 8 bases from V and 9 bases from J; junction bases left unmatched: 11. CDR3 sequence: CASRITSGRLVEQFF. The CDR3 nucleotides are TGTGCCAGCCGCATCACTAGCGGGAGGTTAGTTGAGCAGTTCTTC.

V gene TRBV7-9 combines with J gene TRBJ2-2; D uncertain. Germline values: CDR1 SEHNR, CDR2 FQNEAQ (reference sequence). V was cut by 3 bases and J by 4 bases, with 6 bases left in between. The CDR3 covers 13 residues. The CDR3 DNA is TGTGCCAGCAGCTTCTATGGCACCGGGGAGCTGTTTTTT. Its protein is CASSFYGTGELFF.

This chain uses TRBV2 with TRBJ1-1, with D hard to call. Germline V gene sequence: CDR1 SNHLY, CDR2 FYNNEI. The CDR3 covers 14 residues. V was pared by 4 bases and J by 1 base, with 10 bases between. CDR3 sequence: CASSGSGQNTEAFF. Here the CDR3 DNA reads TGTGCCAGCAGTGGATCCGGTCAGAACACTGAAGCTTTCTTT. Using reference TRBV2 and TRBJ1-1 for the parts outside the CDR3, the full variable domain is EPEVTQTPSHQVTQMGQEVILRCVPISNHLYFYWYRQILGQKVEFLVSFYNNEISEKSEIFDDQFSVERPDGSNFTLKIRSTKLEDSAMYFCASSGSGQNTEAFFGQGTRLTVV.

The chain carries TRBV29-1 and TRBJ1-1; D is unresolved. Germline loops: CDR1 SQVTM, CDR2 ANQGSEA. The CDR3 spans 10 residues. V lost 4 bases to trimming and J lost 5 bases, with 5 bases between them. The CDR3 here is CSVGETEAFF. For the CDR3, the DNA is TGCAGCGTTGGTGAAACTGAAGCTTTCTTT.

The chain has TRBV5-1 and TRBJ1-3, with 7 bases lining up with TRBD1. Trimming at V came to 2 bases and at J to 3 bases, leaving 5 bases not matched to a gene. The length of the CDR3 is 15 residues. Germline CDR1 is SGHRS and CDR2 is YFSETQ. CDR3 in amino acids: CASSFRTGDGNTIYF. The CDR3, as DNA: TGCGCCAGCAGCTTCCGGACAGGTGATGGAAACACCATATATTTT.

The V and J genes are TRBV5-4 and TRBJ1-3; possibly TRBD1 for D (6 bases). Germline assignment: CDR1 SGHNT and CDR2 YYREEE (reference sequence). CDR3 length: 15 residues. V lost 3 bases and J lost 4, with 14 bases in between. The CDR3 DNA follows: TGTGCCAGCAGCTCACGACAGGCTGGCGGAAACACCATATATTTT. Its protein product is CASSSRQAGGNTIYF.

The CDR3 bases are TGTGCCAGCAGCATTAGTTGGGGGGCTTACGAGCAGTACTTC. This translates into CASSISWGAYEQYF. The chain is built from TRBV27 and TRBJ2-7; D might be TRBD1 or TRBD2, each matching 6 bases. V lost 6 bases, J lost 4 bases, and 16 bases lay in between. The CDR3 is 14 residues long. Germline assignment: CDR1 MNHEY and CDR2 SMNVEV (reference sequence).

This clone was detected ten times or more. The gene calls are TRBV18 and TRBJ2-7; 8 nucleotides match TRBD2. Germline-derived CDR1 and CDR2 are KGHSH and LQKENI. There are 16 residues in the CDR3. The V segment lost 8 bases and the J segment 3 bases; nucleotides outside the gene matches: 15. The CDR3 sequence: CASRNPRGRSYYEQYF. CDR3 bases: TGTGCCAGCCGAAACCCCCGCGGGAGGAGCTACTACGAGCAGTACTTC.

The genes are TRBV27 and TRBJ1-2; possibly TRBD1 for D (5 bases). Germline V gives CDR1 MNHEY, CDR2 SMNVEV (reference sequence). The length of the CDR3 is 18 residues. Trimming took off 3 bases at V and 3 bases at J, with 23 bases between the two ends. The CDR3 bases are TGTGCCAGCAGTTTTACGTACAGGACAATTATAGCGGACTATGGCTACACCTTC. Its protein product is CASSFTYRTIIADYGYTF.

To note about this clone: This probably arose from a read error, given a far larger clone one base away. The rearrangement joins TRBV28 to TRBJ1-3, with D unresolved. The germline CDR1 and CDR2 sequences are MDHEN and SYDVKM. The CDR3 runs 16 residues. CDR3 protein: CASSLRLLVGGNTVYF. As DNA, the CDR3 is TGTGCCAGCAGTTTAAGGTTATTGGTCGGCGGAAACACCGTATATTTT. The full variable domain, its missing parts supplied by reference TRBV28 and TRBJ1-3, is DVKVTQSSRYLVKRTGEKVFLECVQDMDHENMFWYRQDPGLGLRLIYFSYDVKMKEKGDIPEGYSVSREKKERFSLILESASTNQTSMYLCASSLRLLVGGNTVYFGEGSWLTVV.

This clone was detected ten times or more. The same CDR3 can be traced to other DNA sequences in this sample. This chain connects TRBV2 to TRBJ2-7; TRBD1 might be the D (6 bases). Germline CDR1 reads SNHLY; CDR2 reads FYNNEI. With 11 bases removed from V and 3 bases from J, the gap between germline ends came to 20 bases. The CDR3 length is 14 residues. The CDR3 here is CASQAGAQYYEQYF. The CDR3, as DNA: TGTGCCTCCCAGGCAGGGGCCCAATACTACGAGCAGTACTTC.

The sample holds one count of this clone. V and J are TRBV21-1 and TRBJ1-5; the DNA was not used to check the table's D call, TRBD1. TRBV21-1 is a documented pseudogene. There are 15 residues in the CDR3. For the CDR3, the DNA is TGTGCCAGCAGCAAAGCAGGACAGGGACTTGGGCCCCAGCATTTT. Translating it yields CASSKAGQGLGPQHF.

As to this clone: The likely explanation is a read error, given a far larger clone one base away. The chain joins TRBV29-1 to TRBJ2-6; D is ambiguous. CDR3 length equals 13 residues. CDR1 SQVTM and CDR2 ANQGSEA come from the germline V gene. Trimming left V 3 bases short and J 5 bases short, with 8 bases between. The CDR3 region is CSVDWARANVLTF. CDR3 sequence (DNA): TGCAGCGTTGACTGGGCCAGGGCCAACGTCCTGACTTTC. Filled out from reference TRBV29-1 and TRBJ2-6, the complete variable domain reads SAVISQKPSRDICQRGTSLTIQCQVDSQVTMMFWYRQQPGQSLTLIATANQGSEATYESGFVIDKFPISRPNLTFSTLTVSNMSPEDSSIYLCSVDWARANVLTFGAGSRLTVL.

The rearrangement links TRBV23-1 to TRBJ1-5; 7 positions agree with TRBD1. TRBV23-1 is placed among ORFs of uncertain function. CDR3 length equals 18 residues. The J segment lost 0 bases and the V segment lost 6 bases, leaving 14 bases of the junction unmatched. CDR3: CASSLRTGKGVSNQPQHF. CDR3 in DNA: TGCGCCAGCAGCCTCAGGACAGGAAAGGGAGTTAGCAATCAGCCCCAGCATTTT.

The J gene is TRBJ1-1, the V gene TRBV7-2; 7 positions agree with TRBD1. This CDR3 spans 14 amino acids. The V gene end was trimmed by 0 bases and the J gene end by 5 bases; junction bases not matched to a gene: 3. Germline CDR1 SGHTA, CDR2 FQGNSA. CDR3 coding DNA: TGTGCCAGCAGCTTAGCGACAGGGAGGACTGAAGCTTTCTTT. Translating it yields CASSLATGRTEAFF. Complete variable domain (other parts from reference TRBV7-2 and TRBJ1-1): GAGVSQSPSNKVTEKGKDVELRCDPISGHTALYWYRQSLGQGLEFLIYFQGNSAPDKSGLPSDRFSAERTGGSVSTLTIQRTQQEDSAVYLCASSLATGRTEAFFGQGTRLTVV.

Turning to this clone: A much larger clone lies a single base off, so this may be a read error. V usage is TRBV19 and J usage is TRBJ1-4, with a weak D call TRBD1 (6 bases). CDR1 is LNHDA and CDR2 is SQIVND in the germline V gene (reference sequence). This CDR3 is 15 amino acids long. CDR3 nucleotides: TGTGCCAGTAGTATATTGGGGGGCTCGTTTAAAAAACTGCTTTTT. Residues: CASSILGGSFKKLLF.

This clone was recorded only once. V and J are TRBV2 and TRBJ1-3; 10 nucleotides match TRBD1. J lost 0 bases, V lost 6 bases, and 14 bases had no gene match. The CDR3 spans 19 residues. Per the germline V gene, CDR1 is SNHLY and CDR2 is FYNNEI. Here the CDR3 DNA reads TGTGCCAGCAGCCGGGACAGGGGACCACCCCCGCTCTCTGGAAACACCATATATTTT. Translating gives CASSRDRGPPPLSGNTIYF. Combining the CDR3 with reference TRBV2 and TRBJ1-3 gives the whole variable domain EPEVTQTPSHQVTQMGQEVILRCVPISNHLYFYWYRQILGQKVEFLVSFYNNEISEKSEIFDDQFSVERPDGSNFTLKIRSTKLEDSAMYFCASSRDRGPPPLSGNTIYFGEGSWLTVV.

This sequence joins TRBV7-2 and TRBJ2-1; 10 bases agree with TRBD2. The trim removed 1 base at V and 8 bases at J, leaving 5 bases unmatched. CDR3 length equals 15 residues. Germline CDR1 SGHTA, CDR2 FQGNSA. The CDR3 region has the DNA TGTGCCAGCAGCTTAGGACTAGCGGGTCAGGATGAGCAGTTCTTC. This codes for CASSLGLAGQDEQFF.

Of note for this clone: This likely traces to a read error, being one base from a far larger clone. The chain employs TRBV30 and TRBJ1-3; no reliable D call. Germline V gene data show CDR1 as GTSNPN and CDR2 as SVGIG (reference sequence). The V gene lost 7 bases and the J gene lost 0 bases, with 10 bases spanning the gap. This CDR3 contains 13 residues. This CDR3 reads CALDMASGNTIYF. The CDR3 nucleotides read TGTGCCTTAGACATGGCCTCTGGAAACACCATATATTTT.

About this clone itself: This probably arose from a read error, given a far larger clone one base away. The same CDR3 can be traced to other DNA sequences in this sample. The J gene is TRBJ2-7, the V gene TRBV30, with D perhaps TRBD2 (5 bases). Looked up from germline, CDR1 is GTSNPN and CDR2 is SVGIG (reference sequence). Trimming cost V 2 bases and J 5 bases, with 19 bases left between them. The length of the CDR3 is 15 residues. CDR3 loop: CAWSPTTPVGNEQYF. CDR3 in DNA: TGTGCCTGGAGTCCGACTACACCTGTGGGGAACGAGCAGTACTTC. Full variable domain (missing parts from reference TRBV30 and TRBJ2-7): SQTIHQWPATLVQPVGSPLSLECTVEGTSNPNLYWYRQAAGRGLQLLFYSVGIGQISSEVPQNLSASRPQDRQFILSSKKLLLSDSGFYLCAWSPTTPVGNEQYFGPGTRLTVT.

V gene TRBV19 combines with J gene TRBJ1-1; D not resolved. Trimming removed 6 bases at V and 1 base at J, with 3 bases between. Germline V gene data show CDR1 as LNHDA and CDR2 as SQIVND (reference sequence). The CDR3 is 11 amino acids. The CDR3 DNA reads TGTGCCAGTAGGGGGAACACTGAAGCTTTCTTT. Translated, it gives CASRGNTEAFF.

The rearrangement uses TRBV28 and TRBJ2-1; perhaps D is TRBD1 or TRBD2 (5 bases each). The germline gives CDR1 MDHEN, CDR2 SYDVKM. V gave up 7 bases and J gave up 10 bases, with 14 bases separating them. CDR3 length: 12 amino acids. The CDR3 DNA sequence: TGTGCCAGCACTGCTCCCTGGGGGGAGCAGTTCTTC. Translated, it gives CASTAPWGEQFF.

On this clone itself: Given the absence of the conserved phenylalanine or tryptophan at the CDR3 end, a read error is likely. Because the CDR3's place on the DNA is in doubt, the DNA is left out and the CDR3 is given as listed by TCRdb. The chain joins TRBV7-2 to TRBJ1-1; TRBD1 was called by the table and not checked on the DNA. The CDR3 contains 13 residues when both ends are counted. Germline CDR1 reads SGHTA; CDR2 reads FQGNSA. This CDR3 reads CASSPGTGMVLFL.